This TCR beta chain was documented in a study of breast tumors, draining lymph nodes, adjacent tissues (dated by TCRdb to 2016 to 2017). Broadly, across the study: Breast cancer patients provided tumor, adjacent nontumor tissue and axillary lymph nodes, and the study compared the TCR beta repertoires across these three sources. In human breast cancer, the study set out to assess how tumor, surrounding tissue and draining lymph node repertoires relate to one another and whether T cells might be exchanged between them. Study-wide conclusions, independent of this receptor: T-cell repertoire diversity in tumors was found to be lower than in lymph nodes but higher than in nontumor tissue, and preferential V and J gene usage was observed. Rather than being directly demonstrated, the conclusion that tumor T cells originate in lymph nodes was presented as consistent with a hypothesis. Tumor and nontumor tissue repertoires were found to be significantly more similar in luminal-like than in basal-like breast cancer. The data were considered consistent with the idea that most tumor T cells come from the lymph node and then expand in tumor tissue.

The run used an Illumina HiSeq 2000. TCR beta chain libraries were generated by multiplex PCR amplification. High-throughput sequencing was used to analyze the amplified TCR beta chain products. TCRdb trimmed public reads at Q25 via fastp, called clones via MiXCR and kept in-frame beta chains. A single entry per CDR3 protein holds the most common genes and DNA from its merged rows. The sample table records roughly 15,000 distinct CDR3 sequences; more than 40% of these occur just once. In total, the top ten clones hold more than 25% of the sample. The CDR3 holds 13 amino acids from the cysteine to the phenylalanine. Only CDR3 DNA remains: 39 bases, in frame from the first base. CDR1 is given as LNHNV and CDR2 as YYDKDF, both from the germline V gene (reference sequence). Trimming costs V 5 bases and J 5 bases, and their ends lie 12 bases apart. On this clonotype itself: Its antigen remains unidentified. One base away there is no much larger clone; base qualities are not given.

Adjacent samples consisted of nontumor breast tissue surrounding the tumor. The clonotype originates from a female donor with breast cancer. Some clones in this sample may be carry-over from other donors' samples. Recombination connected TRBV15 to TRBJ1-1, with no D gene named confidently. The specimen was tumor-adjacent breast tissue. The DNA reads as follows: TGTGCCACCAGCCGCCGCAAGGGAACTGAAGCTTTCTTT. Its translation reads: CATSRRKGTEAFF.